Each of the 26 T cell receptor beta chains below was sequenced from the same sample in a study of blood T cell repertoires in COVID-19. Profiled with immunoSEQ multiplex PCR; TCRdb holds only in-frame clones, not every one. Of roughly 280,000 clones detected, about nine tenths appear once; the ten largest clones hold over 4%. The sequencing input was PBMCs or T cells enriched from blood (not recorded which). The receptors were gathered from a young woman with acute COVID-19.

The chain employs TRBV5-1 and TRBJ1-4; TRBD1 agrees at 9 bases. The germline V gene has CDR1 SGHRS and CDR2 YFSETQ. This CDR3 is 16 amino acids long. V shed 0 bases, J shed 5 bases, and the junction held 5 bases outside the gene matches. CDR3 DNA sequence: TGCGCCAGCAGCTTGGGCGACAGGGGGAAAAATGAAAAACTGTTTTTT. This translates into CASSLGDRGKNEKLFF.

V and J are TRBV9 and TRBJ2-1, with TRBD2 matching over 9 bases. The V gene end was trimmed by 0 bases and the J gene end by 14 bases; junction bases not matched to a gene: 9. The CDR3 covers 14 residues. Germline V CDR1 and CDR2: SGDLS, YYNGEE. CDR3 bases: TGTGCCAGCAGCGTAGGTGGTAGCGGGAGTCCCAAGTTCTTC. Residues: CASSVGGSGSPKFF.

The rearrangement uses TRBV25-1 and TRBJ2-3, with 8 bases that match TRBD2. The J segment lost 0 bases and the V segment lost 1 base, leaving 9 bases of the junction unmatched. This CDR3 has 18 amino acids. CDR1 and CDR2 from the germline V gene are MGHDK and SYGVNS. DNA for the CDR3: TGTGCCAGCAGTGAATTAATCATGACTAGCGTTAGCACAGATACGCAGTATTTT. Translation: CASSELIMTSVSTDTQYF. The complete variable domain, with remaining parts taken from reference TRBV25-1 and TRBJ2-3, reads EADIYQTPRYLVIGTGKKITLECSQTMGHDKMYWYQQDPGMELHLIHYSYGVNSTEKGDLSSESTVSRIRTEHFPLTLESARPSHTSQYLCASSELIMTSVSTDTQYFGPGTRLTVL.

In this sample, this clone turned up once. This sequence joins TRBV4-2 and TRBJ2-1, with D possibly TRBD1 on 5 matching bases. The ends were cut back, 0 bases at V and 1 base at J, with 19 bases in the middle. Germline CDR1 LGHNA, CDR2 YNFKEQ. This CDR3 region has 19 residues. The chain's CDR3 is CASSQERTRPGTSYNEQFF. In DNA form, the CDR3 reads TGTGCCAGCAGCCAAGAGCGGACAAGGCCGGGTACATCCTACAATGAGCAGTTCTTC.

The chain employs TRBV7-9 and TRBJ2-2; tentative D call: TRBD2 (5 bases). Trimming shortened V by 5 bases and J by 6 bases, and 7 bases separated the two germline ends. Looked up from germline, CDR1 is SEHNR and CDR2 is FQNEAQ (reference sequence). CDR3 size: 12 residues. CDR3 in amino acids: CASSRGAGELFF. CDR3 nucleotide sequence: TGTGCCAGCAGCCGGGGTGCCGGGGAGCTGTTTTTT.

The chain uses TRBV6-2 or TRBV6-3 and TRBJ2-7; 10 positions match TRBD2. CDR1 and CDR2 from the germline V gene are MNHEY and SVGEGT. V dropped 6 bases and J dropped 2; count of bases not matched to a gene: 7. The CDR3 has 15 residues. Here the CDR3 DNA reads TGTGCCAGCAGCCATGGACTAGCGGTAACCTACGAGCAGTACTTC. It codes for CASSHGLAVTYEQYF.

This clone came up a few times. The chain is built from TRBV18 and TRBJ1-5; 9 bases are a match to TRBD1. Germline lookup yields CDR1 KGHSH and CDR2 LQKENI. With V trimmed by 1 base and J by 6 bases, 4 bases remained unmatched. The CDR3 totals 15 residues. The CDR3 nucleotides are TGTGCCAGCTCACCACAGGGACAGGGAGGTCAGCCCCAGCATTTT. This codes for CASSPQGQGGQPQHF.

The gene calls are TRBV27 and TRBJ2-7; D is possibly TRBD2 (6 bases). CDR3 length equals 13 residues. Deletions cut 6 bases from V and 3 bases from J, with 12 bases between. The germline V gene encodes CDR1 MNHEY and CDR2 SMNVEV (reference sequence). CDR3 protein: CASSLSGDYEQYF. The CDR3 region has the DNA TGTGCCAGCAGCCTTAGCGGTGACTACGAGCAGTACTTC.

This rearrangement joins TRBV2 to TRBJ2-5, with 9 nucleotides matching TRBD1. V was clipped by 5 bases and J by 4 bases; unmatched bases: 5. This CDR3 has 14 amino acids. Looked up from germline, CDR1 is SNHLY and CDR2 is FYNNEI. As DNA, the CDR3 is TGTGCCAGCAGTCGACAGGGGGAGTCAGAGACCCAGTACTTC. Its protein is CASSRQGESETQYF.

The chain couples TRBV5-1 to TRBJ2-3; D is undetermined. This CDR3 region has 15 residues. The V gene's germline CDR1 is SGHRS and CDR2 YFSETQ. V was trimmed by 4 bases and J by 0 bases, leaving 12 bases between them. The CDR3 loop reads CASSPVPRSTDTQYF. The CDR3 DNA sequence: TGCGCCAGCAGCCCCGTCCCTAGGAGCACAGATACGCAGTATTTT.

The chain recombines TRBV3-1 (or the pseudogene TRBV3-2) with TRBJ2-3, with D perhaps TRBD2 (6 bases). CDR1 is LGHDT, CDR2 YNNKEL, per germline (reference sequence). V lost 11 bases and J 0 bases, leaving 12 bases between the germline ends. The length of the CDR3 is 13 residues. CDR3 sequence (DNA): TGTGCCGTGGGCGGGATGAGCACAGATACGCAGTATTTT. This codes for CAVGGMSTDTQYF.

V is TRBV27 and J is TRBJ2-1; D is possibly TRBD2 (5 bases). The CDR3 consists of 15 residues. Trimming pared 3 bases from V and 6 bases from J, leaving 15 bases between. CDR1 MNHEY and CDR2 SMNVEV come from the germline V gene (reference sequence). The CDR3 nucleotides read TGTGCCAGCAGTTTCCCCCGGACTCCTCCCAATGAGCAGTTCTTC. This encodes CASSFPRTPPNEQFF.

The chain has TRBV24-1 and TRBJ2-1, with D unclear. This CDR3 has 12 amino acids. In germline, CDR1 is KGHDR, CDR2 SFDVKD. V was trimmed by 0 bases and J by 10 bases, leaving 6 bases between them. CDR3 in amino acids: CATSDLLREQFF. In DNA form, the CDR3 reads TGTGCCACCAGTGATTTGCTCCGGGAGCAGTTCTTC.

The genes are TRBV11-2 and TRBJ2-7, with 11 bases identical to TRBD2. CDR1 is SGHAT, CDR2 FQNNGV, per germline. The CDR3 loop spans 15 amino acids. Losses at the gene ends were 5 bases for V and 2 bases for J; bases not matched to a gene: 5. CDR3: CASSIRLAGTYEQYF. The CDR3, as DNA: TGTGCCAGCAGCATCCGACTAGCGGGAACCTACGAGCAGTACTTC.

This chain links TRBV25-1 with TRBJ1-2, with TRBD1 identical over 8 bases. J lost 7 bases, V lost 1 base, and 2 bases had no gene match. CDR1 and CDR2 (germline): MGHDK, SYGVNS. This CDR3 region has 13 residues. CDR3 nucleotide sequence: TGTGCCAGCAGTGAATCGGACAGGGCTGGCTACACCTTC. Translation: CASSESDRAGYTF.

The chain employs TRBV12-3 or TRBV12-4 and TRBJ1-2, with 9 bases that match TRBD1. With V trimmed by 6 bases and J by 2 bases, 1 base remained unmatched. The CDR3 covers 13 residues. This CDR3 is CASSGTGNYGYTF. The CDR3 coding sequence is TGTGCCAGCAGCGGGACAGGGAACTATGGCTACACCTTC.

The chain recombines TRBV5-4 with TRBJ2-2; 10 nucleotides align to TRBD2. There are 16 residues in the CDR3. Germline trimming cut 0 bases from V and 5 bases from J; bases unmatched to any gene: 4. Germline V lookup: CDR1 SGHNT, CDR2 YYREEE (reference sequence). CDR3 sequence reads: CASSLGATSGTGELFF. The DNA of the CDR3 is TGTGCCAGCAGCTTGGGGGCGACTAGCGGGACCGGGGAGCTGTTTTTT.

J is TRBJ1-5 and V is TRBV9, with 9 bases lining up with TRBD1. Germline trimming cut 3 bases from V and 7 bases from J; bases unmatched to any gene: 8. The CDR3 sequence is 15 residues long. Germline values: CDR1 SGDLS, CDR2 YYNGEE. The CDR3 here is CASSGPGQGRQPQHF. The CDR3 region has the DNA TGTGCCAGCAGCGGACCGGGACAGGGAAGACAGCCCCAGCATTTT.

The chain has TRBV10-3 and TRBJ2-7; 8 bases are shared with TRBD2. The CDR3 has 15 amino acids. Germline V lookup: CDR1 ENHRY, CDR2 SYGVKD. The V gene end was trimmed by 2 bases and the J gene end by 0 bases; junction bases not matched to a gene: 3. Here the CDR3 DNA reads TGTGCCATCAGTGAGCTAGCGGGTAGCTCCTACGAGCAGTACTTC. This encodes CAISELAGSSYEQYF.

A single count supports this clone. The rearrangement links TRBV5-6 to TRBJ2-1; tentatively, D is TRBD2 (5 bases). The ends were cut back, 2 bases at V and 7 bases at J, with 13 bases in the middle. Germline loops: CDR1 SGHDT, CDR2 YYEEEE. This CDR3 spans 14 amino acids. CDR3: CASSLGGLENEQFF. As DNA, the CDR3 is TGTGCCAGCAGCTTAGGCGGGCTAGAGAATGAGCAGTTCTTC. Full variable domain (outside the CDR3, taken from reference TRBV5-6 and TRBJ2-1): DAGVTQSPTHLIKTRGQQVTLRCSPKSGHDTVSWYQQALGQGPQFIFQYYEEEERQRGNFPDRFSGHQFPNYSSELNVNALLLGDSALYLCASSLGGLENEQFFGPGTRLTVL.

This clone was seen only once. CDR3 amino acids: CASSVGLAGAETQYF. The CDR3 DNA follows: TGTGCCAGCAGCGTAGGGCTAGCGGGCGCGGAGACCCAGTACTTC. This chain links TRBV9 with TRBJ2-5; 8 bases line up with TRBD2. The V segment lost 0 bases and the J segment 5 bases; nucleotides outside the gene matches: 6. Germline CDR1 is SGDLS and CDR2 is YYNGEE. CDR3 length: 15 residues.

This clone has only a few counts. The chain recombines TRBV10-3 with TRBJ1-1; 10 nucleotides align to TRBD1. This CDR3 is built from 13 residues. Trimming took 10 bases from V and 5 from J; bases not matched to a gene: 7. Germline values: CDR1 ENHRY, CDR2 SYGVKD. The CDR3 here is CATWTGGRTEAFF. For the CDR3, the DNA is TGTGCCACCTGGACAGGGGGAAGGACTGAAGCTTTCTTT.

The rearrangement links TRBV30 to TRBJ1-1, with D possibly matching TRBD1 (6 bases). The CDR3 totals 13 residues. CDR1 and CDR2 (germline): GTSNPN, SVGIG (reference sequence). V was cut by 3 bases and J by 7 bases, with 15 bases left in between. The CDR3, as DNA: TGTGCCTGGAGCGATGGACAGCCATATGAAGCTTTCTTT. Residues: CAWSDGQPYEAFF. Drawing the rest from reference TRBV30 and TRBJ1-1, the complete variable domain is SQTIHQWPATLVQPVGSPLSLECTVEGTSNPNLYWYRQAAGRGLQLLFYSVGIGQISSEVPQNLSASRPQDRQFILSSKKLLLSDSGFYLCAWSDGQPYEAFFGQGTRLTVV.

V and J are TRBV27 and TRBJ1-1; 9 bases map to TRBD1. V shed 2 bases, J shed 3 bases, and the junction held 4 bases outside the gene matches. Germline V CDR1 and CDR2: MNHEY, SMNVEV (reference sequence). This CDR3 is built from 15 residues. CDR3 residues: CASSLKWDRDTEAFF. Written as DNA, the CDR3 is TGTGCCAGCAGTTTAAAGTGGGACAGGGACACTGAAGCTTTCTTT.

The rearrangement uses TRBV7-3 and TRBJ2-2, with 14 positions matching TRBD2. This CDR3 comprises 20 residues. Germline-derived CDR1 and CDR2 are SGHTA and FQGTGA. The V segment lost 3 bases and the J segment 3 bases; nucleotides outside the gene matches: 12. CDR3 nucleotides: TGTGCCAGCAGCTTTAAGCCTGGACTAGCGGGAGGATCCGACACCGGGGAGCTGTTTTTT. Its translation is CASSFKPGLAGGSDTGELFF.

V is TRBV7-9 and J is TRBJ2-1, with a weak D call TRBD1 (5 bases). The CDR3 runs 16 residues. Looked up from germline, CDR1 is SEHNR and CDR2 is FQNEAQ (reference sequence). V was shortened by 5 bases and J by 4 bases, with 18 bases between the two germline ends. This CDR3 reads CASSQQPVGLYNEQFF. The CDR3 DNA follows: TGTGCCAGCAGCCAACAGCCCGTGGGGCTGTACAATGAGCAGTTCTTC. Full variable domain (missing parts from reference TRBV7-9 and TRBJ2-1): DTGVSQNPRHKITKRGQNVTFRCDPISEHNRLYWYRQTLGQGPEFLTYFQNEAQLEKSRLLSDRFSAERPKGSFSTLEIQRTEQGDSAMYLCASSQQPVGLYNEQFFGPGTRLTVL.